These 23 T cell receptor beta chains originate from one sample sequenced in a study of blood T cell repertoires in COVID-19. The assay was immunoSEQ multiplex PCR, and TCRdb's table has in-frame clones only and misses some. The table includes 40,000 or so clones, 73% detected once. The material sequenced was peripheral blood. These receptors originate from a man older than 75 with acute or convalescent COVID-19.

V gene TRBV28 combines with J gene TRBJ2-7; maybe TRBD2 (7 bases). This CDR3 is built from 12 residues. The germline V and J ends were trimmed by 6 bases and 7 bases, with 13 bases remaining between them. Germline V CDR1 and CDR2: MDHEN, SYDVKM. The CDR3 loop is CASRGGGREQYF. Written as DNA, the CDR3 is TGTGCCAGCAGAGGGGGGGGTCGGGAGCAGTACTTC.

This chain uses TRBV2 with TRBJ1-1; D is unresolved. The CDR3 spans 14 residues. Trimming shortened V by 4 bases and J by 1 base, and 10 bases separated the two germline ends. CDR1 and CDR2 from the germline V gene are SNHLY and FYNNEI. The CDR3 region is CASSVKRTNTEAFF. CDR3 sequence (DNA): TGTGCCAGCAGTGTGAAGCGCACGAACACTGAAGCTTTCTTT.

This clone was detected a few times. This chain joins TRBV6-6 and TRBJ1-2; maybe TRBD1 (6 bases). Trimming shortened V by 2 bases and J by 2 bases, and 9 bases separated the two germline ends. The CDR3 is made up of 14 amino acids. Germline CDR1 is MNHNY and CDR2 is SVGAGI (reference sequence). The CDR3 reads CASSYRDINYGYTF. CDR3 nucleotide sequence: TGTGCCAGCAGTTACCGGGACATCAACTATGGCTACACCTTC.

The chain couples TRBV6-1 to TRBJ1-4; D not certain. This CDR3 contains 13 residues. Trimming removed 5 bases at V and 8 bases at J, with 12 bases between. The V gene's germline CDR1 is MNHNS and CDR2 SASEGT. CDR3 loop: CASSIGREEKLFF. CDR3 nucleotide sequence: TGTGCCAGCAGTATCGGTCGGGAGGAAAAACTGTTTTTT.

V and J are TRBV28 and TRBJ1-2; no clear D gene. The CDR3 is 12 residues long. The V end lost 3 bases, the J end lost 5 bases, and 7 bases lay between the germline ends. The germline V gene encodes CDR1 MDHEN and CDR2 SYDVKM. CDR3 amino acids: CASSFLRYGYTF. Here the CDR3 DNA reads TGTGCCAGCAGTTTCTTGAGGTATGGCTACACCTTC.

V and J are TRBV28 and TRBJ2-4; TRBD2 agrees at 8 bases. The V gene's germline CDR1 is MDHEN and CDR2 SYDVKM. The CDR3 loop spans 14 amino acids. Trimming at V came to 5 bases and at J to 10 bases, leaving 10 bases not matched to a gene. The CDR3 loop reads CASSATSGRGIQYF. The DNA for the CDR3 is TGTGCCAGCAGTGCTACTAGCGGTCGTGGGATTCAGTACTTC.

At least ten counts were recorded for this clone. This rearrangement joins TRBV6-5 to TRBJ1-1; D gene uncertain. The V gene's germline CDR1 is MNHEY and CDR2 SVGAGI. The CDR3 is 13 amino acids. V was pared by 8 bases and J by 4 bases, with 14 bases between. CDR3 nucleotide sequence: TGTGCCAGCCATGAGGAATTTGTCACTGAAGCTTTCTTT. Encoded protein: CASHEEFVTEAFF.

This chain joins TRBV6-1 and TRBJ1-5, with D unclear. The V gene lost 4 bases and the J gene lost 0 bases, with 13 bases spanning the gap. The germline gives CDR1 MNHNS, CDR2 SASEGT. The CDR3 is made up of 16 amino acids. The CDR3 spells CASSGSYSNSNQPQHF. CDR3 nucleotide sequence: TGTGCCAGCAGTGGATCGTACAGTAATAGCAATCAGCCCCAGCATTTT.

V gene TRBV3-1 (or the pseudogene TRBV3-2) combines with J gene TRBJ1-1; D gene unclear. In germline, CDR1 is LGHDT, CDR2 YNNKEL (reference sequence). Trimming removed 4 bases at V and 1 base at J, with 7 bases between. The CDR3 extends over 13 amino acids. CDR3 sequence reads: CASSRSGNTEAFF. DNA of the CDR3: TGTGCCAGCAGCCGTAGTGGGAACACTGAAGCTTTCTTT.

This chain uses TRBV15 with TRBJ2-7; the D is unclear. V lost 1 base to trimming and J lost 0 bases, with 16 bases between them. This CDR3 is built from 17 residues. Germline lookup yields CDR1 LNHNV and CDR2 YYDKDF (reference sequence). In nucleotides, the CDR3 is TGTGCCACCAGCAGAGCGCCGTCTAGTAAGATCTCCTACGAGCAGTACTTC. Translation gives CATSRAPSSKISYEQYF.

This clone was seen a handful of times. The CDR3: CASSSRDRGTGELFF. The CDR3 nucleotides read TGCGCCAGCAGCTCCCGGGACAGGGGCACCGGGGAGCTGTTTTTT. The J gene is TRBJ2-2, the V gene TRBV5-1, with TRBD1 matching over 10 bases. The CDR3 extends over 15 amino acids. V shed 3 bases and J 4 bases; nucleotides not matched to a gene: 3. Germline lookup yields CDR1 SGHRS and CDR2 YFSETQ.

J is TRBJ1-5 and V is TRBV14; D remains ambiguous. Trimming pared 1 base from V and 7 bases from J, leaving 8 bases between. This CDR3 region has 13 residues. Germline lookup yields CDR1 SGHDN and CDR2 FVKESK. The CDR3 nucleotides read TGTGCCAGCAGCCAAGTGGCAGGACAGCCCCAGCATTTT. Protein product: CASSQVAGQPQHF.

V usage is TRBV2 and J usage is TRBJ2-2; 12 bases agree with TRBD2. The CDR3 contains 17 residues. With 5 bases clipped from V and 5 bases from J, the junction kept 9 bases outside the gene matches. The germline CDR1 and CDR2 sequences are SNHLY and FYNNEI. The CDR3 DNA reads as TGTGCCAGCAGTATACTAGCGGGAGGATCGAGTACCGGGGAGCTGTTTTTT. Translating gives CASSILAGGSSTGELFF.

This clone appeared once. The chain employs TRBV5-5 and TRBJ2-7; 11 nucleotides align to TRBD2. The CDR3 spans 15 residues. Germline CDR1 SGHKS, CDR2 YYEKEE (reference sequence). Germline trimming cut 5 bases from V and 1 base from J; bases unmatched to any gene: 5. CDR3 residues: CASRGGLAGSYEQYF. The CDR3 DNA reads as TGTGCCAGCAGGGGAGGACTAGCGGGTTCCTACGAGCAGTACTTC.

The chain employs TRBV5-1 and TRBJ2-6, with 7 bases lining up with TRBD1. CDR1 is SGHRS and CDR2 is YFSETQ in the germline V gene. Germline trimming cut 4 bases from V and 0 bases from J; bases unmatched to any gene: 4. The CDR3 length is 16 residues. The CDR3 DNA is TGCGCCAGCAGCGGGACAGTGCTCTCTGGGGCCAACGTCCTGACTTTC. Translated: CASSGTVLSGANVLTF.

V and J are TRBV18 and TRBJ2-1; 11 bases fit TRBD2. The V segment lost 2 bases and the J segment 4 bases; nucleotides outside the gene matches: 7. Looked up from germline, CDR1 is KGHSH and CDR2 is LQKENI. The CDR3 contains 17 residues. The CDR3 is CASSPFPGLAVYNEQFF. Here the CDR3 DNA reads TGTGCCAGCTCACCATTTCCGGGACTAGCGGTATACAATGAGCAGTTCTTC.

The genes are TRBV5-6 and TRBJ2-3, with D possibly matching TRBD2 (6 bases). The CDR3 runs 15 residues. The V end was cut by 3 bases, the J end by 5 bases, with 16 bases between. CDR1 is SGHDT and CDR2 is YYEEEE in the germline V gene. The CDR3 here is CASSSIPRGRDTQYF. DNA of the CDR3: TGTGCCAGCAGCTCGATCCCGCGGGGTAGAGATACGCAGTATTTT.

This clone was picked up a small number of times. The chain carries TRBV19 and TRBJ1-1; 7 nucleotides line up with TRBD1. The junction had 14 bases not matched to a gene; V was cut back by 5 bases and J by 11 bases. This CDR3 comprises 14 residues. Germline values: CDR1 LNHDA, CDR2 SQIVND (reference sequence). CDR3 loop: CASSSGQPISAAFF. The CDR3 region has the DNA TGTGCCAGTAGTTCGGGACAGCCGATATCGGCGGCTTTCTTT.

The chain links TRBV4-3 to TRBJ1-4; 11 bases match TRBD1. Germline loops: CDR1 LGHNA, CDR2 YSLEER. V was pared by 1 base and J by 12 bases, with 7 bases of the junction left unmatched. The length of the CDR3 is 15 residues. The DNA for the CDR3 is TGCGCCAGCAGCCAAGTGGGACAGGGGGGCCCCGAACTGTTTTTT. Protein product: CASSQVGQGGPELFF.

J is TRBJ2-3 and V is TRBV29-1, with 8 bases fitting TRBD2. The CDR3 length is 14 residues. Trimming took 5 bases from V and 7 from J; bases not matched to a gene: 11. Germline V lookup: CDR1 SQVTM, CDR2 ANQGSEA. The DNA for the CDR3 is TGCAGCGTTCTCCCCGGGACTAGGATAAATACGCAGTATTTT. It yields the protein CSVLPGTRINTQYF.

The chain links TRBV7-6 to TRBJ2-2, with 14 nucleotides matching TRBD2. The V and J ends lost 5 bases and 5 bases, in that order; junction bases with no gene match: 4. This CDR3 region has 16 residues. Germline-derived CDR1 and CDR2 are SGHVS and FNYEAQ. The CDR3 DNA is TGTGCCAGCAGCCGGGGACTAGCGGGAGCGACCGGGGAGCTGTTTTTT. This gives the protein CASSRGLAGATGELFF.

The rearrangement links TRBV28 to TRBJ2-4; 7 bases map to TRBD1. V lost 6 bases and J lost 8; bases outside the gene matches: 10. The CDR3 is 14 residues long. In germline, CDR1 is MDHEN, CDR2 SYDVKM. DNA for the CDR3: TGTGCCAGCAGCTACCGACAGGGTGGGTACATTCAGTACTTC. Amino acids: CASSYRQGGYIQYF.

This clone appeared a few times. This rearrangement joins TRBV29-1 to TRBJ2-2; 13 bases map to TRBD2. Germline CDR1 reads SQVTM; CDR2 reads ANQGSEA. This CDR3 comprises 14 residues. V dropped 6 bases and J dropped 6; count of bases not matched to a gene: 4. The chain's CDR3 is CSVTSGREAGELFF. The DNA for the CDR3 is TGCAGCGTCACTAGCGGGAGGGAGGCCGGGGAGCTGTTTTTT.